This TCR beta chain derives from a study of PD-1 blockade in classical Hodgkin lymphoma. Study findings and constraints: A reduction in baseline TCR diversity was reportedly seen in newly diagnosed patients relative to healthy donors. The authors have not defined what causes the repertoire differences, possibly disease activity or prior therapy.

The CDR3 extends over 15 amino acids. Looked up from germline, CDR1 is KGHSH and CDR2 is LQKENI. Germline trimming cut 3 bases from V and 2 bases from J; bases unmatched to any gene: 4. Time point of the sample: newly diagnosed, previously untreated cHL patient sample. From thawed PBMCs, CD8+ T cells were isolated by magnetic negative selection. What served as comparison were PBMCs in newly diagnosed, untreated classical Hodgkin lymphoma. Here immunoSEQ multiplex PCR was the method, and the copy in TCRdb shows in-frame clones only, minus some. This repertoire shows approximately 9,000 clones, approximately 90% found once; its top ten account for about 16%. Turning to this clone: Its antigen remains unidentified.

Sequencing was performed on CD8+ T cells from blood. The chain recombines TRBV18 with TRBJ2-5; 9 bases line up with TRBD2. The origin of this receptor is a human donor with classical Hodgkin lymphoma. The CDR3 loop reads CASSPATSGQETQYF. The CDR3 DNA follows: TGTGCCAGCTCACCGGCGACTAGCGGTCAAGAGACCCAGTACTTC.